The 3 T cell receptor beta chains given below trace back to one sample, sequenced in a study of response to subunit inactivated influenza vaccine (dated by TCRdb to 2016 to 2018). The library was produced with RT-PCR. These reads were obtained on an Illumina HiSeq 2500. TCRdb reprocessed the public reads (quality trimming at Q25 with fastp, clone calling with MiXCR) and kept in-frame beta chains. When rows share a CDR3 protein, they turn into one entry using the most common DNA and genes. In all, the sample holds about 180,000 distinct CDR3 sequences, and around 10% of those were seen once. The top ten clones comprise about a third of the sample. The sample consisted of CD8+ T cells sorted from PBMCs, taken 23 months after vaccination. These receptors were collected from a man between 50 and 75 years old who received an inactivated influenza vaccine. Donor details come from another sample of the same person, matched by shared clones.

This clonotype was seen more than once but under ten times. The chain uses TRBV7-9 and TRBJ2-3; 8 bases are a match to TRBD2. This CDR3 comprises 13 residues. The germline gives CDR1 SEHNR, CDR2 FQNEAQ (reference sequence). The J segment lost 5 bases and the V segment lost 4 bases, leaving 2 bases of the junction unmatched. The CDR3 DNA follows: TGTGCCAGCAGCTCAGCGGGAGTAGATACGCAGTATTTT. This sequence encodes CASSSAGVDTQYF.

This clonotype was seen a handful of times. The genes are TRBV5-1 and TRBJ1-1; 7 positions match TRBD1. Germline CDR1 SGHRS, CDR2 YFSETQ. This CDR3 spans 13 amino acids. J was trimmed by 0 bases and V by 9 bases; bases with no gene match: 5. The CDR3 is CATRGGMNTEAFF. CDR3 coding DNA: TGCGCCACCCGAGGGGGCATGAACACTGAAGCTTTCTTT. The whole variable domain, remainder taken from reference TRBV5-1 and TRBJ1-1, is KAGVTQTPRYLIKTRGQQVTLSCSPISGHRSVSWYQQTPGQGLQFLFEYFSETQRNKGNFPGRFSGRQFSNSRSEMNVSTLELGDSALYLCATRGGMNTEAFFGQGTRLTVV.

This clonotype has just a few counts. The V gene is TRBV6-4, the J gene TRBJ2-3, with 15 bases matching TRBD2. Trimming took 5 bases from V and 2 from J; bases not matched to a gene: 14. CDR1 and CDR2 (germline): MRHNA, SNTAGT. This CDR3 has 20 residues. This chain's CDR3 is CASSNAPGLAGGNDTDTQYF. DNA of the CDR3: TGTGCCAGCAGTAACGCACCGGGACTAGCGGGGGGAAACGACACAGATACGCAGTATTTT.